This TCR beta chain was found in a study of cytomegalovirus exposure and HLA in healthy donors. Concerning this clone itself: What it recognizes is unknown.

Data came from immunoSEQ multiplex PCR; TCRdb stores just in-frame clones and leaves some out. The sample comprises 200,000 or so clones, around 80% of which are singletons, and about an eighth rests with the top ten. The junction had 6 bases not matched to a gene; V was cut back by 3 bases and J by 4 bases. The CDR3 has 14 amino acids. CDR1 and CDR2 (germline): KGHSH, LQKENI. General study points: The authors listed 164 TCR beta chains as cytomegalovirus-associated.

Source material: PBMCs. The chain recombines TRBV18 with TRBJ2-7; 7 bases fit TRBD1. The TCR was taken from a woman in her twenties or thirties in good health and CMV-seropositive. Written as DNA, the CDR3 is TGTGCCAGCTCACCCCGACAGGGCAGATACGAGCAGTACTTC. Its protein is CASSPRQGRYEQYF.